Sequencing of this T cell receptor beta chain was carried out in a study of early T cells in non-severe SARS-CoV-2 infection. Study-level background: With bulk RNA from unsorted whole blood as input, sequencing yielded unpaired chains.

Looked up from germline, CDR1 is SEHNR and CDR2 is FQNEAQ (reference sequence). CDR3 size: 12 residues. V shed 4 bases and J shed 2 bases, with 6 bases lying between them. TCRdb recomputed calls from the 5' RACE reads with MiXCR, one row per CDR3 protein. The table has about 48,000 distinct CDR3 sequences, around 6% seen once. In its sample, this clonotype ranks as medium-sized (0.01 to 0.1%). The sample comprised whole blood. The V gene is TRBV7-9, the J gene TRBJ2-7; no firm D call. The receptor was derived from an adult who was a healthcare worker with PCR-confirmed SARS-CoV-2 infection or an uninfected control (not recorded which). The CDR3 is CASSSSAYEQYF. CDR3 in DNA: TGTGCCAGCAGCTCCAGTGCCTACGAGCAGTACTTC.